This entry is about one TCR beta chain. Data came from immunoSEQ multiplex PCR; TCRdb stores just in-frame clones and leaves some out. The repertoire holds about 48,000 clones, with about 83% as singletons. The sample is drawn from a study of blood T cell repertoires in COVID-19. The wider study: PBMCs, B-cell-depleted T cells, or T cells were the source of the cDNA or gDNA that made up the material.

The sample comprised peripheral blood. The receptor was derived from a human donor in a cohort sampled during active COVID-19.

The CDR3 sequence: CASSPSDRVGTEAFF. The CDR3 DNA reads as TGTGCCAGCTCACCCTCGGACAGGGTAGGCACTGAAGCTTTCTTT. The V call is TRBV18, the J call TRBJ1-1; 8 bases align to TRBD1. Germline V gene data show CDR1 as KGHSH and CDR2 as LQKENI. Germline trimming cut 3 bases from V and 4 bases from J; bases unmatched to any gene: 7. CDR3 size: 15 residues.